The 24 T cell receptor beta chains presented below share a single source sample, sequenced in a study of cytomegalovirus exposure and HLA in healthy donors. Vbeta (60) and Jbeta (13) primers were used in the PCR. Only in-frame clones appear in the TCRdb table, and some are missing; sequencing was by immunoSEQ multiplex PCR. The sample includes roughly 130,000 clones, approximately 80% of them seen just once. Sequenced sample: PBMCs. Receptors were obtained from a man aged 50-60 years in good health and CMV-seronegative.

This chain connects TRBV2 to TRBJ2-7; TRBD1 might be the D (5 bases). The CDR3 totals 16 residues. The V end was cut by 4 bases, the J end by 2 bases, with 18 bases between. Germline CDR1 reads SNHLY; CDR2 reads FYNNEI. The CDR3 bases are TGTGCCAGCAGTGGGTTTGACAGTGATGGTACCTACGAGCAGTACTTC. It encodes CASSGFDSDGTYEQYF.

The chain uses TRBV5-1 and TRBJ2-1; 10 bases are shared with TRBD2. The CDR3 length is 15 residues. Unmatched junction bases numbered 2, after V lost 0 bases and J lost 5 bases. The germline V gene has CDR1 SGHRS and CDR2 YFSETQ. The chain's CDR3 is CASSLVAGGDNEQFF. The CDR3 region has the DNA TGCGCCAGCAGCTTGGTAGCGGGGGGCGACAATGAGCAGTTCTTC. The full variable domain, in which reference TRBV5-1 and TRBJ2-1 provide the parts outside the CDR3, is KAGVTQTPRYLIKTRGQQVTLSCSPISGHRSVSWYQQTPGQGLQFLFEYFSETQRNKGNFPGRFSGRQFSNSRSEMNVSTLELGDSALYLCASSLVAGGDNEQFFGPGTRLTVL.

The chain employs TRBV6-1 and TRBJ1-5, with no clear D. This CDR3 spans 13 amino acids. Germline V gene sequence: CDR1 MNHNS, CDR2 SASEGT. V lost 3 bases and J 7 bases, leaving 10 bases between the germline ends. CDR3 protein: CASSEVREQPQHF. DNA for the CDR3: TGTGCCAGCAGTGAGGTGAGGGAACAGCCCCAGCATTTT.

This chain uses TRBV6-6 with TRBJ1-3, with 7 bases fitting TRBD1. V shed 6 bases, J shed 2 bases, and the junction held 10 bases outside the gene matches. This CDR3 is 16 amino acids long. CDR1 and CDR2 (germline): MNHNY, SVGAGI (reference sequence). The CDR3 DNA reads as TGTGCCAGCAGACGGCGACAGGGAGGCACTGGAAACACCATATATTTT. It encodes CASRRRQGGTGNTIYF.

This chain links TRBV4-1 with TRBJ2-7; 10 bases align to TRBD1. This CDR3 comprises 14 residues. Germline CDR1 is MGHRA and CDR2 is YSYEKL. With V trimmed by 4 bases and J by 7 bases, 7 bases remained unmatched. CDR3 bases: TGCGCCAGCAGCCTGGGACAGGGGAAGGGGGAGCAGTACTTC. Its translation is CASSLGQGKGEQYF.

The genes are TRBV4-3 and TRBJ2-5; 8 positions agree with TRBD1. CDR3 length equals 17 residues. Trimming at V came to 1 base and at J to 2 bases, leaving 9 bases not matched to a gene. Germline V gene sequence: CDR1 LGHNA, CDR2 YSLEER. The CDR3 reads CASSQGGWTGLQETQYF. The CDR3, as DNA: TGCGCCAGCAGCCAAGGCGGCTGGACAGGGTTGCAAGAGACCCAGTACTTC.

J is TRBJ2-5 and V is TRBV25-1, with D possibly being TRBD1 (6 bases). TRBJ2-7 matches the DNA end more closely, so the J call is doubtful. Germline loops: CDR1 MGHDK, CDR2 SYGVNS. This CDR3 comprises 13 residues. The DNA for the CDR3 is TGTGCCAGCCTCTCCGGGACAACCTACGAGCAGTACTTC. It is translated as CASLSGTTYEQYF.

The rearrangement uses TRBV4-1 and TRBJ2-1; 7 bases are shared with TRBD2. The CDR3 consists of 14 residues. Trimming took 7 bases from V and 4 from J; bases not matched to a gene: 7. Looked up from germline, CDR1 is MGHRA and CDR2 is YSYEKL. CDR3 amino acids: CASKVLAVYNEQFF. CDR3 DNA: TGCGCCAGCAAGGTTCTAGCGGTATACAATGAGCAGTTCTTC.

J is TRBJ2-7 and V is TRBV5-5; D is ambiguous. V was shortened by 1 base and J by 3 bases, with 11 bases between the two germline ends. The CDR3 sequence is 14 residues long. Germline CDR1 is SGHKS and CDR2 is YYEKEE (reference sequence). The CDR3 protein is CASSLKVPGYEQYF. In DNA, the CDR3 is TGTGCCAGCAGCTTGAAAGTACCGGGCTACGAGCAGTACTTC. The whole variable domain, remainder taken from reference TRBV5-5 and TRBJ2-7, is DAGVTQSPTHLIKTRGQQVTLRCSPISGHKSVSWYQQVLGQGPQFIFQYYEKEERGRGNFPDRFSARQFPNYSSELNVNALLLGDSALYLCASSLKVPGYEQYFGPGTRLTVT.

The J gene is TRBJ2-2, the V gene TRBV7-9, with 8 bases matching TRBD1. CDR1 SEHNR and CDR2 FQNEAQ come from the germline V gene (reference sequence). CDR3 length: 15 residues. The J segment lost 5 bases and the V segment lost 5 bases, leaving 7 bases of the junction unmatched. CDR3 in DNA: TGTGCCAGCAGCCCGCAGGGGGCAGGGACCGGGGAGCTGTTTTTT. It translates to CASSPQGAGTGELFF.

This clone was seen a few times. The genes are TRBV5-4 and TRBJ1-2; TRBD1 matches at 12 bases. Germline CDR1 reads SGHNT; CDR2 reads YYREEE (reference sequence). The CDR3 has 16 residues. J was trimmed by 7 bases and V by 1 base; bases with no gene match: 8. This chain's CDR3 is CASSLPGQGALAGYTF. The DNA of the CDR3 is TGTGCCAGCAGCTTGCCGGGACAGGGGGCGCTTGCTGGCTACACCTTC.

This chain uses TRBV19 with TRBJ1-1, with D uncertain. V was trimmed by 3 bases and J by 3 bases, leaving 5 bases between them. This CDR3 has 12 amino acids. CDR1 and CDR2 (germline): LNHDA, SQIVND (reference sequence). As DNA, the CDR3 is TGTGCCAGTAGTATGGCCTACACTGAAGCTTTCTTT. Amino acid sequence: CASSMAYTEAFF.

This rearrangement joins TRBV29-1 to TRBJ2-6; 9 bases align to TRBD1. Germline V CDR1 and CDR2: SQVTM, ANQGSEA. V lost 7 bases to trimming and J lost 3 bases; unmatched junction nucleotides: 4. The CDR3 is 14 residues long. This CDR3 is CSARDRDGANVLTF. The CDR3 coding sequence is TGCAGCGCTAGGGACAGGGATGGGGCCAACGTCCTGACTTTC.

The CDR3 DNA reads TGCGCCAGCAGCCAAAAAACCGGGGCAGATACGCAGTATTTT. Translated: CASSQKTGADTQYF. The genes are TRBV4-1 and TRBJ2-3; D might be TRBD2 (5 bases). V lost 2 bases and J lost 4, with 10 bases in between. This CDR3 region has 14 residues. Per the germline V gene, CDR1 is MGHRA and CDR2 is YSYEKL.

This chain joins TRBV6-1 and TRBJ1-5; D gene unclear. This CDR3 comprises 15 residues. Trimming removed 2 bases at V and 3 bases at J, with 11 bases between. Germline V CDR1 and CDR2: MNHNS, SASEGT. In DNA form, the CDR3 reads TGTGCCAGCAGTGAATTGCCTGGGCCCAATCAGCCCCAGCATTTT. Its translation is CASSELPGPNQPQHF.

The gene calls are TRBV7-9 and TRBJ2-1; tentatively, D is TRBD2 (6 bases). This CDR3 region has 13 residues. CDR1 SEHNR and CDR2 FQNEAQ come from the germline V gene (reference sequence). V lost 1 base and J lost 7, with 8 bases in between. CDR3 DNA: TGTGCCAGCAGCTTAGTGACTAGTAATGAGCAGTTCTTC. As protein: CASSLVTSNEQFF.

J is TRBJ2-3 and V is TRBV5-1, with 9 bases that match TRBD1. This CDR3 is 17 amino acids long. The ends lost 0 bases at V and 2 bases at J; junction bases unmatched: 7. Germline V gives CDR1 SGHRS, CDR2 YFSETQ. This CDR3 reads CASSLEGQGPFTDTQYF. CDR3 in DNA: TGCGCCAGCAGCTTGGAGGGACAGGGCCCGTTCACAGATACGCAGTATTTT.

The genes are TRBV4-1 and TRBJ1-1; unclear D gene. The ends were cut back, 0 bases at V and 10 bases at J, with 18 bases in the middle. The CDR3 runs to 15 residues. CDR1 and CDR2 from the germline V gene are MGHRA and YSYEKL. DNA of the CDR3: TGCGCCAGCAGCCAAGAGGGCGGGAGGGCGGGGTTAGCTTTCTTT. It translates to CASSQEGGRAGLAFF.

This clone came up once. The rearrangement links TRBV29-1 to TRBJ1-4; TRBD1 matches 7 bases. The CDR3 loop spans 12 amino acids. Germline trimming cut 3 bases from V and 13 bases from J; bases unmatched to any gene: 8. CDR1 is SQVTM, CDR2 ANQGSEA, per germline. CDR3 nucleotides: TGCAGCGTTGATACCCCGACAGGGCGACTGTTTTTT. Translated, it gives CSVDTPTGRLFF.

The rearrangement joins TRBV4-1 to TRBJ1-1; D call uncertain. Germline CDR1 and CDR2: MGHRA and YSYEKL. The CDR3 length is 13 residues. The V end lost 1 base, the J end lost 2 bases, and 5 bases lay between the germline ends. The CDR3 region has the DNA TGCGCCAGCAGCCAAGTAGTTAACACTGAAGCTTTCTTT. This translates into CASSQVVNTEAFF.

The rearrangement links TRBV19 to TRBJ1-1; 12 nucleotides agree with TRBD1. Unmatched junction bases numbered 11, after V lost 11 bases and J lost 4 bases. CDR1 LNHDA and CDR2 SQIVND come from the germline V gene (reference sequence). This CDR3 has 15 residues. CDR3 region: CASNRDRGRGTEAFF. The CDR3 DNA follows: TGTGCCTCTAACCGGGACAGGGGGCGAGGCACTGAAGCTTTCTTT.

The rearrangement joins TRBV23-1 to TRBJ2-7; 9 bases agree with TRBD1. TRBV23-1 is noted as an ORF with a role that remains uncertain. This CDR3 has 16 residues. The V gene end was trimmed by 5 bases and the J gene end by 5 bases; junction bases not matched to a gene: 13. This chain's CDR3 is CASSKPDYRGRHEQYF. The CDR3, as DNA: TGCGCCAGCAGTAAGCCGGATTACAGGGGGCGTCACGAGCAGTACTTC.

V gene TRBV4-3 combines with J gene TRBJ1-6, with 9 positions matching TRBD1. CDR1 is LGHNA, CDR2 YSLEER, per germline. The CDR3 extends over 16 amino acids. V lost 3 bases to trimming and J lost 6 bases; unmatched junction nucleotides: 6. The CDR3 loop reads CASSQRPGQGNSPLHF. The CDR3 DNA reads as TGCGCCAGCAGCCAGAGGCCGGGACAGGGTAATTCACCCCTCCACTTT.

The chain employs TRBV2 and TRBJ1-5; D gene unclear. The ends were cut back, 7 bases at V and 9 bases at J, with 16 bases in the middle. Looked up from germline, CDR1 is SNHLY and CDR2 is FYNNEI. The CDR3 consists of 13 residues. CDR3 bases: TGTGCCAGCAACTACGTCGCGGTGGGGCCCCAGCATTTT. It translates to CASNYVAVGPQHF.